This T cell receptor beta chain was found in a study of blood T cell repertoires in COVID-19. Study in general: PBMCs, B-cell-depleted T cells, or T cells were the source of the cDNA or gDNA that made up the material.

Looked up from germline, CDR1 is LNHNV and CDR2 is YYDKDF (reference sequence). This CDR3 region has 18 residues. With V trimmed by 0 bases and J by 2 bases, 7 bases remained unmatched. Assay: immunoSEQ multiplex PCR; the TCRdb copy retains only in-frame clones and omits some. Of about 120,000 clones listed, 87% are singletons. The sequence derives from a woman aged 70-85 years with acute or convalescent COVID-19. This chain joins TRBV15 and TRBJ2-3; 11 nucleotides align to TRBD2. The sequencing sample was made of peripheral blood. The CDR3 reads CATSRDLSGGVNTDTQYF. The CDR3 DNA follows: TGTGCCACCAGCAGAGATCTTAGCGGGGGGGTGAACACAGATACGCAGTATTTT.